This T cell receptor beta chain is from a study of cytomegalovirus exposure and HLA in healthy donors. In regard to this clone: The antigen remains unidentified.

CDR1 and CDR2 (germline): SGDLS, YYNGEE. CDR3 size: 16 residues. V dropped 3 bases and J dropped 2; count of bases not matched to a gene: 6. Study observations and caveats: Highest at DRB1 and lowest at HLA-C, TCR association rates differed among HLA loci in a later analysis. Analyses of presence/absence relied on an assumption of roughly uniform sequencing depth across donors. The listing of fewer than 200 TCR beta chains classed them as cytomegalovirus-associated.

The study ran its PCR with 60 Vbeta and 13 Jbeta primers. Original data processing: Among the unique TCR beta chains that a later analysis counted, about 79 million in all, about 10 million were shared. The repertoire was sequenced with immunoSEQ multiplex PCR; TCRdb's copy has only in-frame clones and lacks some. D and trimming come from the DNA, and the V and J calls and clone size come from that table. The repertoire table contains fewer than 200,000 clones. The rearrangement joins TRBV9 to TRBJ1-5, with 9 bases matching TRBD1. Sequencing used PBMCs. The sequence derives from a man younger than 40 in good health and CMV-seronegative. In DNA, the CDR3 is TGTGCCAGCAGCGCTACAGGGGGCGCGGGCAATCAGCCCCAGCATTTT. Residues: CASSATGGAGNQPQHF. Combining the CDR3 with reference TRBV9 and TRBJ1-5 gives the whole variable domain DSGVTQTPKHLITATGQRVTLRCSPRSGDLSVYWYQQSLDQGLQFLIQYYNGEERAKGNILERFSAQQFPDLHSELNLSSLELGDSALYFCASSATGGAGNQPQHFGDGTRLSIL.